This TCR beta chain was documented in a study of shared clonotypes between healthy human individuals. The method was immunoSEQ multiplex PCR; TCRdb's version includes in-frame clones alone and lacks a portion of them. In the table there are about 980,000 clones, around 80% of which are singletons. Splitting the CD4+ cells yielded a CD45RA+ naive subset and a CD45RA-negative memory subset. In its sample, this clone was seen once. The CDR3 is 15 amino acids. In germline, CDR1 is SGHNT, CDR2 YYREEE (reference sequence). Losses at the gene ends were 4 bases for V and 10 bases for J; bases not matched to a gene: 10.

The sample was memory CD4+ T cells sorted from blood. Subset here: CD45RA-negative fraction. This TCR came from a man younger than 35 in good health. V and J are TRBV5-4 and TRBJ1-4, with 10 positions matching TRBD1. CDR3: CASSTQGQGRGKLFF. DNA for the CDR3: TGTGCCAGCAGCACACAGGGACAGGGGAGGGGAAAACTGTTTTTT.